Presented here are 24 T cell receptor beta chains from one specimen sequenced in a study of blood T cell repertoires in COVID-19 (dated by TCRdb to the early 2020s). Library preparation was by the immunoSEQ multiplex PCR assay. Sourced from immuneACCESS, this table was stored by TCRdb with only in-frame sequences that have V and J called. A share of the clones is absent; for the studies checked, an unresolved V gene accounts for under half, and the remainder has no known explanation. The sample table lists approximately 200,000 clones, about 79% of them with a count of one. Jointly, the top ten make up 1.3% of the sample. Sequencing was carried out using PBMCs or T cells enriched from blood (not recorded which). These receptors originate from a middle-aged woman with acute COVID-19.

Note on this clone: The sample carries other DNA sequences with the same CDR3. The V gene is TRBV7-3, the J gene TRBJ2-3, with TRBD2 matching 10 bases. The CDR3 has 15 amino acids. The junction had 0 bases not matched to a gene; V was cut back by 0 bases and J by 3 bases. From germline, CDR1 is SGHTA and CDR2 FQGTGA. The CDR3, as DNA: TGTGCCAGCAGCTTAACTAGCGGGAGGACAGATACGCAGTATTTT. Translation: CASSLTSGRTDTQYF. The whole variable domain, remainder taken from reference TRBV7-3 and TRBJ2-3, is GAGVSQTPSNKVTEKGKYVELRCDPISGHTALYWYRQSLGQGPEFLIYFQGTGAADDSGLPNDRFFAVRPEGSVSTLKIQRTERGDSAVYLCASSLTSGRTDTQYFGPGTRLTVL.

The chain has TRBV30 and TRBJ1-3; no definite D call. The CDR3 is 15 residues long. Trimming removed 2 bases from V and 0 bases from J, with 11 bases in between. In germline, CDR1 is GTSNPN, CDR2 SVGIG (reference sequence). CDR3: CAWSWGARSGNTIYF. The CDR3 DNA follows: TGTGCCTGGAGTTGGGGAGCTCGCTCTGGAAACACCATATATTTT.

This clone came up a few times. CDR3 DNA sequence: TGTGCCACCAGCAGAGATAAGGGGGGGAATTCACCCCTCCACTTT. It encodes CATSRDKGGNSPLHF. The chain joins TRBV15 to TRBJ1-6, with a weak D call TRBD1 (6 bases). Germline-derived CDR1 and CDR2 are LNHNV and YYDKDF (reference sequence). V was trimmed by 0 bases and J by 7 bases, leaving 10 bases between them. This CDR3 has 15 residues.

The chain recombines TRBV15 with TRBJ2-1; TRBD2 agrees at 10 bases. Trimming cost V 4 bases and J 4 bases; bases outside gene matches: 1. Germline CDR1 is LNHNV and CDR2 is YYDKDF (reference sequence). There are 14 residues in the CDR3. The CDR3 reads CATSKGLAYNEQFF. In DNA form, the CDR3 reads TGTGCCACCAGCAAGGGACTAGCGTACAATGAGCAGTTCTTC.

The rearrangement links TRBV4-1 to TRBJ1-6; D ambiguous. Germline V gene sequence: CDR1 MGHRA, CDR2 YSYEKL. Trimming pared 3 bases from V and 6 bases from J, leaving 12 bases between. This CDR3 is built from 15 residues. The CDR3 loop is CASSQGEEANSPLHF. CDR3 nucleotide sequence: TGCGCCAGCAGCCAGGGCGAGGAGGCTAATTCACCCCTCCACTTT.

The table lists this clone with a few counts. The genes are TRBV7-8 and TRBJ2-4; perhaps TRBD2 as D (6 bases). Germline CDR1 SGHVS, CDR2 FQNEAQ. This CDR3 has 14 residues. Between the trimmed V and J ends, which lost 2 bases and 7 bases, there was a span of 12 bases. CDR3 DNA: TGTGCCAGCAGCTTAAGGACGAGCGGGAACATTCAGTACTTC. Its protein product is CASSLRTSGNIQYF.

The CDR3 loop reads CASASSGAHYGYTF. For the CDR3, the DNA is TGTGCCAGCGCAAGCTCAGGGGCCCACTATGGCTACACCTTC. V and J are TRBV27 and TRBJ1-2; tentatively, D is TRBD1 (6 bases). The germline gives CDR1 MNHEY, CDR2 SMNVEV (reference sequence). The V end was cut by 8 bases, the J end by 3 bases, with 16 bases between. This CDR3 is built from 14 residues.

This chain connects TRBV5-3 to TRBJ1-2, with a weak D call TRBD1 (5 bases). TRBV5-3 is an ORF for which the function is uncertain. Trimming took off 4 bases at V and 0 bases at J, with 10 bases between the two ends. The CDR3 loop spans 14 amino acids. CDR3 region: CARSAGGTNYGYTF. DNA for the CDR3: TGTGCCAGAAGCGCCGGGGGAACTAACTATGGCTACACCTTC.

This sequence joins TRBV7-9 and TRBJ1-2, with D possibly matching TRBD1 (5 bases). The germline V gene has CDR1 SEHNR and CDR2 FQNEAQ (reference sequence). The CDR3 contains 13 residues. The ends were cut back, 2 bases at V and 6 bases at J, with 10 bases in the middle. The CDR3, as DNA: TGTGCCAGCAGCTTACTACAGGAAGATGGCTACACCTTC. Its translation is CASSLLQEDGYTF.

The CDR3 sequence is CASSANRPGGEETQYF. The CDR3 DNA sequence: TGTGCCAGCAGCGCCAATCGACCAGGGGGAGAAGAGACCCAGTACTTC. This chain links TRBV7-2 with TRBJ2-5; 7 bases are a match to TRBD1. This CDR3 region has 16 residues. J was trimmed by 3 bases and V by 5 bases; bases with no gene match: 12. CDR1 and CDR2 from the germline V gene are SGHTA and FQGNSA.

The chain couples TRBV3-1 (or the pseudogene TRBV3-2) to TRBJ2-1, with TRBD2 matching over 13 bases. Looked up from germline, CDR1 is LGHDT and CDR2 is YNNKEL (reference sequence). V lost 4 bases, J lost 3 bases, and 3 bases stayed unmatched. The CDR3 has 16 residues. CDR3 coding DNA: TGTGCCAGCAGCCGACGACTAGCGGGAGGCTACAATGAGCAGTTCTTC. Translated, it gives CASSRRLAGGYNEQFF.

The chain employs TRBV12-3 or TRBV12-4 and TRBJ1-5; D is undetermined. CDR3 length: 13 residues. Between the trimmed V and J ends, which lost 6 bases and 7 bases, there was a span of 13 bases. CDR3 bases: TGTGCCAGCAGCCCCGGTGGGCACCAGCCCCAGCATTTT. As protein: CASSPGGHQPQHF.

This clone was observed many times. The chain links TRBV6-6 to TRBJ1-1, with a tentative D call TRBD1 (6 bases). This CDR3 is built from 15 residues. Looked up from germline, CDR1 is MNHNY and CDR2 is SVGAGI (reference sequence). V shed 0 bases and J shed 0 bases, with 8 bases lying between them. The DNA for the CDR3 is TGTGCCAGCAGTTACTCGGGGGCTTTGAACACTGAAGCTTTCTTT. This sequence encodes CASSYSGALNTEAFF.

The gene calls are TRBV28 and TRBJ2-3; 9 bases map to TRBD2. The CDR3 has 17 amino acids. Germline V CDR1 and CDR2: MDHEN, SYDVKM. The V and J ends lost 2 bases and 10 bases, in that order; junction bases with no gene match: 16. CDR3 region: CASSLRLAGEGAAAQYF. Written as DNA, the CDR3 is TGTGCCAGCAGTTTACGATTAGCGGGAGAAGGTGCGGCTGCGCAGTATTTT.

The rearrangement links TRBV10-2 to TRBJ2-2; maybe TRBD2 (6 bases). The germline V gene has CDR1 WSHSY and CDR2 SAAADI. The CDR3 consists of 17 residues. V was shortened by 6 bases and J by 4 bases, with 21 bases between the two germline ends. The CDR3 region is CASSDPGLASTTGELFF. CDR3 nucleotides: TGCGCCAGCAGCGACCCGGGCCTAGCGTCCACCACCGGGGAGCTGTTTTTT.

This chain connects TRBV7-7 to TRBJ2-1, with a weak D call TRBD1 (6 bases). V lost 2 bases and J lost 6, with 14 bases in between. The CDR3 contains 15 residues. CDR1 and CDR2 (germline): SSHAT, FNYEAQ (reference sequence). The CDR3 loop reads CASSLSTGSSNEQFF. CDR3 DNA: TGTGCCAGCAGCTTATCTACAGGGAGCAGCAATGAGCAGTTCTTC.

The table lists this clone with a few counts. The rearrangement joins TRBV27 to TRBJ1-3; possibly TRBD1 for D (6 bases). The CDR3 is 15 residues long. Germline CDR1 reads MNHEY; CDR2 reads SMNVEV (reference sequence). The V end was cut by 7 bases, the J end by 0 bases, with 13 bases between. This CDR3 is CASIVDRDSGNTIYF. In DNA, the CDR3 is TGTGCCAGCATTGTGGACAGAGACTCTGGAAACACCATATATTTT.

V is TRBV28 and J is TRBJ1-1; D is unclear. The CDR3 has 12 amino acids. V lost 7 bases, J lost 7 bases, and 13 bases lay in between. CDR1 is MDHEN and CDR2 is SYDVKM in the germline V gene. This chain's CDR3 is CASILIGVEAFF. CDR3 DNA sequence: TGTGCCAGCATTCTTATCGGGGTTGAAGCTTTCTTT.

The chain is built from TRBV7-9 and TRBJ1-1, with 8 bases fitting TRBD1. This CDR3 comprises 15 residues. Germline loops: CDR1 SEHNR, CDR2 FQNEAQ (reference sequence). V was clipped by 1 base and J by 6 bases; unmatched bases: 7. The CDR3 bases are TGTGCCAGCAGCTTAGTTCGGGGACAGGCTTCTGAAGCTTTCTTT. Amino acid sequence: CASSLVRGQASEAFF. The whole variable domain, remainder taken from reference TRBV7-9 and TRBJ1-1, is DTGVSQNPRHKITKRGQNVTFRCDPISEHNRLYWYRQTLGQGPEFLTYFQNEAQLEKSRLLSDRFSAERPKGSFSTLEIQRTEQGDSAMYLCASSLVRGQASEAFFGQGTRLTVV.

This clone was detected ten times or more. The CDR3 spells CAWSVGRRDAPQHF. CDR3 bases: TGTGCCTGGAGTGTAGGTCGGAGGGACGCGCCCCAGCATTTT. The chain is built from TRBV30 and TRBJ1-5; weak D call: TRBD1 (5 bases). The V end was cut by 0 bases, the J end by 9 bases, with 15 bases between. The CDR3 contains 14 residues. CDR1 and CDR2 from the germline V gene are GTSNPN and SVGIG (reference sequence). The whole variable domain, remainder taken from reference TRBV30 and TRBJ1-5, is SQTIHQWPATLVQPVGSPLSLECTVEGTSNPNLYWYRQAAGRGLQLLFYSVGIGQISSEVPQNLSASRPQDRQFILSSKKLLLSDSGFYLCAWSVGRRDAPQHFGDGTRLSIL.

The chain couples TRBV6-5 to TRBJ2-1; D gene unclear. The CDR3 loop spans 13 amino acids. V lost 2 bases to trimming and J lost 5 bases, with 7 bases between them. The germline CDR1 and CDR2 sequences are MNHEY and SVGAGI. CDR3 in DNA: TGTGCCAGCAGTTACCGGAGAAACAATGAGCAGTTCTTC. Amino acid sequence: CASSYRRNNEQFF.

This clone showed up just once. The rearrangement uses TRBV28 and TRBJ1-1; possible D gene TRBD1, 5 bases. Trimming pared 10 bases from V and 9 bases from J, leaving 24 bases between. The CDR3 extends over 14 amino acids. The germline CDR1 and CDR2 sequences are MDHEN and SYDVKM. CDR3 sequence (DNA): TGTGCCATAGGGGCCGTTTCGGCCCCACTGAAAGCTTTCTTT. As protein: CAIGAVSAPLKAFF.

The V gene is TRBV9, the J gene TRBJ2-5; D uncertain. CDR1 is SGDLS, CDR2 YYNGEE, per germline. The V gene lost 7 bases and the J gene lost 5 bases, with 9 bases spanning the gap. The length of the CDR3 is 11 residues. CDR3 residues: CASSKSETQYF. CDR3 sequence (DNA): TGTGCCAGCTCCAAGAGTGAGACCCAGTACTTC.

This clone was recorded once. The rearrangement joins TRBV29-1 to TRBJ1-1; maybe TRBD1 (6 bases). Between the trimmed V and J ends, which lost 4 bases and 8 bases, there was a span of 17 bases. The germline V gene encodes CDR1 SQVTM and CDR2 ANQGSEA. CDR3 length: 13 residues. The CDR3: CSVGTTGLGEAFF. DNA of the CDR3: TGCAGCGTTGGGACGACAGGTCTCGGAGAAGCTTTCTTT.